The 19 T cell receptor beta chains reported below all come from one sample, sequenced in a study of CD8+CD57+ T cells in acquired aplastic anemia. Investigators profiled TCR beta VDJ and CDR3 from genomic DNA template. Each CDR3 protein is one row after TCRdb ran MiXCR on the reads. Here the sample spans about 180,000 distinct CDR3 sequences, less than 55% being singletons. Sequencing was performed on sorted CD4+, CD8+, or CD8+CD57+ T cells (not recorded which) from PBMCs. All receptors derive from a human donor in good health.

This clonotype has only a few counts. The chain uses TRBV9 and TRBJ2-1, with 14 bases identical to TRBD2. Trimming removed 4 bases from V and 8 bases from J; junction bases left unmatched: 5. This CDR3 has 15 amino acids. From germline, CDR1 is SGDLS and CDR2 YYNGEE. CDR3 DNA sequence: TGTGCCAGCAGCCCTGGGACTAGCGGGGGACATGAGCAGTTCTTC. Translating it yields CASSPGTSGGHEQFF.

Comment on this clonotype: The conserved phenylalanine or tryptophan is not found at the CDR3 terminus, so this likely reflects a read error. The J gene is TRBJ2-3, the V gene TRBV30, with D possibly matching TRBD1 (5 bases). Germline V gene lookup returns CDR1 GTSNPN and CDR2 SVGIG (reference sequence). The CDR3 has 12 amino acids. V was clipped by 2 bases and J by 4 bases, with 7 bases between them. Written as DNA, the CDR3 is TGTGCCTGGAGTCCAGGGTCAGATACGCAGTATTCT. Protein product: CAWSPGSDTQYS.

On this clonotype: A much larger clone differs from this one at a single base, so this may be a read error. The chain links TRBV11-3 to TRBJ2-1, with TRBD2 identical over 7 bases. The CDR3 length is 14 residues. CDR1 and CDR2 (germline): SGHNT, YENEEA. V trimming: 5 bases; J trimming: 7 bases; junction bases outside the gene matches: 8. CDR3 residues: CASSNGPAGNEQFF. In DNA form, the CDR3 reads TGTGCCAGCAGCAATGGACCAGCGGGGAATGAGCAGTTCTTC. The variable domain in full, with the rest retrieved from reference TRBV11-3 and TRBJ2-1, is EAGVVQSPRYKIIEKKQPVAFWCNPISGHNTLYWYLQNLGQGPELLIRYENEEAVDDSQLPKDRFSAERLKGVDSTLKIQPAELGDSAVYLCASSNGPAGNEQFFGPGTRLTVL.

The J gene is TRBJ2-7, the V gene TRBV27, with 9 bases fitting TRBD1. The V gene's germline CDR1 is MNHEY and CDR2 SMNVEV (reference sequence). The trim removed 5 bases at V and 3 bases at J, leaving 8 bases unmatched. The CDR3 is 15 amino acids. The CDR3, as DNA: TGTGCCAGCAGTAAACAGGGGGCCGAGGTCTACGAGCAGTACTTC. This gives the protein CASSKQGAEVYEQYF.

This clonotype has ten or more counts. The chain joins TRBV5-4 to TRBJ2-5; D is unresolved. The CDR3 covers 13 residues. Germline CDR1 and CDR2: SGHNT and YYREEE (reference sequence). The germline V and J ends were trimmed by 4 bases and 0 bases, with 7 bases remaining between them. The CDR3 nucleotides are TGTGCCAGCAGCAGTGGCCACCAAGAGACCCAGTACTTC. This gives the protein CASSSGHQETQYF.

This chain uses TRBV20-1 with TRBJ2-5; D may be TRBD1 or TRBD2 (5 bases each). This CDR3 comprises 13 residues. Trimming removed 3 bases from V and 6 bases from J, with 14 bases in between. Germline CDR1 DFQATT, CDR2 SNEGSKA (reference sequence). The CDR3 sequence is CSARDGAGQTQYF. The CDR3 DNA sequence: TGCAGTGCTAGGGACGGGGCGGGTCAGACCCAGTACTTC.

With regard to this clonotype: A read error may explain this, as a much larger clone is one base away. The chain uses TRBV7-9 and TRBJ1-4; possibly TRBD1 for D (6 bases). This CDR3 is built from 14 residues. Per the germline V gene, CDR1 is SEHNR and CDR2 is FQNEAQ (reference sequence). In DNA, the CDR3 is TGTGCCAGCAGCTTACAGGGGTTTGAAGAAAAACTGCTTTTT. Its protein product is CASSLQGFEEKLLF.

This clonotype was seen a handful of times. The chain couples TRBV11-2 to TRBJ2-1, with D maybe TRBD2 (5 bases). The CDR3 runs 16 residues. V was trimmed by 1 base and J by 4 bases, leaving 14 bases between them. Germline CDR1 reads SGHAT; CDR2 reads FQNNGV. The chain's CDR3 is CASSLGRSGTYNEQFF. CDR3 DNA: TGTGCCAGCAGCTTAGGGAGGAGCGGCACTTACAATGAGCAGTTCTTC. The full variable domain, in which reference TRBV11-2 and TRBJ2-1 provide the parts outside the CDR3, is EAGVAQSPRYKIIEKRQSVAFWCNPISGHATLYWYQQILGQGPKLLIQFQNNGVVDDSQLPKDRFSAERLKGVDSTLKIQPAKLEDSAVYLCASSLGRSGTYNEQFFGPGTRLTVL.

This clonotype occurred many times. A much larger clone differs from this one at a single base, so this may be a read error. V and J are TRBV5-5 and TRBJ1-1; the D is unclear. Trimming removed 4 bases from V and 1 base from J, with 2 bases in between. The germline gives CDR1 SGHKS, CDR2 YYEKEE (reference sequence). The CDR3 contains 11 residues. CDR3 DNA: TGTGCCAGCAGCCAGAACACTGAAGCTTTCTTT. Translating it yields CASSQNTEAFF.

The V and J genes are TRBV20-1 and TRBJ1-2, with 9 nucleotides matching TRBD1. Germline values: CDR1 DFQATT, CDR2 SNEGSKA (reference sequence). Trimming removed 6 bases from V and 2 bases from J; junction bases left unmatched: 7. This CDR3 has 14 amino acids. The CDR3 protein is CSAPGQGMNYGYTF. The CDR3 DNA is TGCAGTGCGCCGGGACAGGGTATGAACTATGGCTACACCTTC.

The chain carries TRBV24-1 and TRBJ1-5; weak D call: TRBD1 (6 bases). This CDR3 region has 15 residues. The V end was cut by 4 bases, the J end by 8 bases, with 17 bases between. Per the germline V gene, CDR1 is KGHDR and CDR2 is SFDVKD. CDR3 protein: CATSELGQKWKPQHF. The DNA of the CDR3 is TGTGCCACCAGTGAGCTCGGACAGAAGTGGAAGCCCCAGCATTTT.

The gene calls are TRBV9 and TRBJ2-5; TRBD1 aligns across 10 bases. In germline, CDR1 is SGDLS, CDR2 YYNGEE. The CDR3 length is 11 residues. CDR3 coding DNA: TGTGCTGACAGGGGGCAGGAGACCCAGTACTTC. This translates into CADRGQETQYF.

This clonotype was detected many times. The chain is built from TRBV19 and TRBJ1-5, with 8 bases identical to TRBD1. This CDR3 spans 14 amino acids. Germline CDR1 LNHDA, CDR2 SQIVND (reference sequence). V lost 6 bases, J lost 6 bases, and 7 bases stayed unmatched. The CDR3 DNA reads TGTGCCAGTAGGAAAACAGGGGGGAGTCAGCCCCAGCATTTT. Protein: CASRKTGGSQPQHF.

V usage is TRBV11-3 and J usage is TRBJ2-7, with 10 bases identical to TRBD1. The V gene's germline CDR1 is SGHNT and CDR2 YENEEA. This CDR3 has 15 amino acids. Trimming removed 5 bases from V and 3 bases from J; junction bases left unmatched: 7. This CDR3 reads CASSTWTGGNYEQYF. The CDR3 nucleotides are TGTGCCAGCAGCACCTGGACAGGGGGTAACTACGAGCAGTACTTC.

With regard to this clonotype: A much more abundant neighbour one base away suggests this may be a read error. This sequence joins TRBV5-1 and TRBJ2-7, with TRBD1 identical over 9 bases. The CDR3 sequence is 15 residues long. Germline CDR1 SGHRS, CDR2 YFSETQ. The CDR3 here is CASSFSGTGSYERYF. DNA for the CDR3: TGCGCCAGCAGCTTCTCCGGGACAGGGTCCTACGAGCGGTACTTC. The entire variable domain, with the rest obtained from reference TRBV5-1 and TRBJ2-7, is as follows: KAGVTQTPRYLIKTRGQQVTLSCSPISGHRSVSWYQQTPGQGLQFLFEYFSETQRNKGNFPGRFSGRQFSNSRSEMNVSTLELGDSALYLCASSFSGTGSYERYFGPGTRLTVT.

In its sample, this clonotype was seen many times. The chain links TRBV4-1 to TRBJ2-5; D is perhaps TRBD1 or TRBD2 (5 bases each). V lost 2 bases, J lost 4 bases, and 11 bases lay in between. The length of the CDR3 is 14 residues. Germline V gene data show CDR1 as MGHRA and CDR2 as YSYEKL. The CDR3 bases are TGCGCCAGCAGCCAATGGGGGAACGGAGAGACCCAGTACTTC. Translation: CASSQWGNGETQYF.

This clonotype was found a few times. The chain is built from TRBV29-1 and TRBJ2-1; weak D call: TRBD1 (5 bases). CDR1 and CDR2 from the germline V gene are SQVTM and ANQGSEA. The CDR3 sequence is 12 residues long. The V and J ends lost 5 bases and 7 bases respectively, with 12 bases between them. The DNA of the CDR3 is TGCAGCGTTCGCCAGGGCGGAAATGAGCAGTTCTTC. Amino acid sequence: CSVRQGGNEQFF.

Ten or more counts support this clonotype. V and J are TRBV20-1 and TRBJ1-1; maybe TRBD1 (6 bases). V lost 6 bases and J lost 1, with 12 bases in between. CDR1 and CDR2 (germline): DFQATT, SNEGSKA (reference sequence). There are 13 residues in the CDR3. The CDR3 loop reads CSAGTGRNTEAFF. The DNA for the CDR3 is TGCAGTGCCGGCACAGGGAGGAACACTGAAGCTTTCTTT.

For this clonotype: A single base separates this from a much larger clone, so it may be a read error. The gene calls are TRBV12-3 or TRBV12-4 and TRBJ2-1; D remains unclear. Trimming pared 3 bases from V and 1 base from J, leaving 10 bases between. This CDR3 has 15 amino acids. The CDR3 protein is CASSFRRASYNEQFF. The CDR3 bases are TGTGCCAGCAGTTTCCGGAGAGCATCCTACAATGAGCAGTTCTTC.